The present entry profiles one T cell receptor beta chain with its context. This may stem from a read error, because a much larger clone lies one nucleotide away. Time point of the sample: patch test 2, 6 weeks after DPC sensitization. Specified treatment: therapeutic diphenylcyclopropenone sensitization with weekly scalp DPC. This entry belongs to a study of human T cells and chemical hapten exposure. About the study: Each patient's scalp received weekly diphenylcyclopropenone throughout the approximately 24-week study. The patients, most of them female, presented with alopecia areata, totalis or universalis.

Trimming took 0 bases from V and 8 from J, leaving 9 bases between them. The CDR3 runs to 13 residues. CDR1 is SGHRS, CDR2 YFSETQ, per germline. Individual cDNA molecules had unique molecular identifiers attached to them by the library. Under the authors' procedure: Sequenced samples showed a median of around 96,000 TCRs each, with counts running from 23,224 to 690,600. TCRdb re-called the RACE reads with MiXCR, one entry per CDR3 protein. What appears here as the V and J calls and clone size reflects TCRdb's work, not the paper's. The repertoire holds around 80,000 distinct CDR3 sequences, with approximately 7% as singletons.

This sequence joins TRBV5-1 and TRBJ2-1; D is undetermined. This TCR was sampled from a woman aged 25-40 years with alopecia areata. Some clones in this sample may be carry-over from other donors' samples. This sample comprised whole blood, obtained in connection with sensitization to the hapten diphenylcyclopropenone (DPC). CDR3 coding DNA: TGCGCCAGCAGCTTGGACGGGCGGCATGAGCAGTTCTTC. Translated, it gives CASSLDGRHEQFF.